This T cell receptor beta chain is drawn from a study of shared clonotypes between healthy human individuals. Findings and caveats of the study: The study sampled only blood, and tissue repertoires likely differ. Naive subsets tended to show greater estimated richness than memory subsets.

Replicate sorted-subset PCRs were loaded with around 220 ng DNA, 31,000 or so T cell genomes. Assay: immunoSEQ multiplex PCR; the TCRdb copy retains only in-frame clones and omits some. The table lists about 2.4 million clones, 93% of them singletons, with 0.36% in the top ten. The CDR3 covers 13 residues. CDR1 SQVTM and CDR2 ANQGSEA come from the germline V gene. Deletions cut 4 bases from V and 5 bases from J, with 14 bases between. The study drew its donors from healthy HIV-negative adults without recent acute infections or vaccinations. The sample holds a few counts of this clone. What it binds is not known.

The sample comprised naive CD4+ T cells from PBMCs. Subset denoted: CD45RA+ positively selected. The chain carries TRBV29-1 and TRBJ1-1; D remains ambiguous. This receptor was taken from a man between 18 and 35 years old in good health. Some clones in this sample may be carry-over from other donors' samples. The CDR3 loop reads CSVAYGVLTEAFF. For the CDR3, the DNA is TGCAGCGTTGCGTATGGGGTACTAACTGAAGCTTTCTTT.